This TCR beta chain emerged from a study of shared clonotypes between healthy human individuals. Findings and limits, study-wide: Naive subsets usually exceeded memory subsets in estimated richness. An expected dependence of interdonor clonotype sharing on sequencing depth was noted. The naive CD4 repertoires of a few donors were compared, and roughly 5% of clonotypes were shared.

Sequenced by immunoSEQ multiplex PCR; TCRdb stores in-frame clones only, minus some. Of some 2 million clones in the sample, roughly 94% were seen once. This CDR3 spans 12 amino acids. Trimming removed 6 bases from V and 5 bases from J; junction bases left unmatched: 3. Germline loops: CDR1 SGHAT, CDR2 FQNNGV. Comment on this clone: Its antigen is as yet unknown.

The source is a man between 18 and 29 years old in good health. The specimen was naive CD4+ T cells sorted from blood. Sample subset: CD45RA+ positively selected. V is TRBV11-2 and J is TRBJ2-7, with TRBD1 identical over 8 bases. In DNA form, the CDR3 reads TGTGCCAGCAGGCTACAGGGGGACGAGCAGTACTTC. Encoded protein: CASRLQGDEQYF.